This entry features one T cell receptor beta chain sequence. The PCR employed 60 Vbeta primers together with 13 Jbeta primers. Libraries were prepared by immunoSEQ multiplex PCR; TCRdb keeps only in-frame clonotypes and omits some of them. In the table there are under 200,000 clones, around 84% of which are singletons. These data originate in a study of cytomegalovirus exposure and HLA in healthy donors. Trimming took off 5 bases at V and 4 bases at J, with 16 bases between the two ends. The germline V gene has CDR1 PRHDT and CDR2 FYEKMQ (reference sequence). The CDR3 covers 15 residues. The chain is built from TRBV13 and TRBJ2-3, with a possible D match to TRBD1 (5 bases). The specimen sequenced was PBMCs. This TCR was recovered from a man between 35 and 55 years old in good health and CMV-seropositive. The CDR3 here is CASSPPLPGSDTQYF. CDR3 DNA sequence: TGTGCCAGCAGCCCCCCACTGCCAGGGTCAGATACGCAGTATTTT.